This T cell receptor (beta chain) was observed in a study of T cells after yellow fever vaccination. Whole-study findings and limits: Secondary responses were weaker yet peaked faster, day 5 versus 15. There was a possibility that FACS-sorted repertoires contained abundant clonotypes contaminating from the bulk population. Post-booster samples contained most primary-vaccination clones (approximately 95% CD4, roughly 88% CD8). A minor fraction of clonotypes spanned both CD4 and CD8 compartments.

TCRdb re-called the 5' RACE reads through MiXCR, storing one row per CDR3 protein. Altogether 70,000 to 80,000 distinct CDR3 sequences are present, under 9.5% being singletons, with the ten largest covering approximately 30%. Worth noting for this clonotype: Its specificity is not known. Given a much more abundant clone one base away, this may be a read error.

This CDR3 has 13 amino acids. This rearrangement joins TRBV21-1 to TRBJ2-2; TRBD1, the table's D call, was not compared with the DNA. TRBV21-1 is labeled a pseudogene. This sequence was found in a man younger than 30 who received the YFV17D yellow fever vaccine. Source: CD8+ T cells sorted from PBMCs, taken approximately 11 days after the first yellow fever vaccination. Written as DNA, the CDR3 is TGTGCCAGCAGGCCCCATGGGGCCGGGGAGCTGTTTTTT. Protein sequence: CASRPHGAGELFF.